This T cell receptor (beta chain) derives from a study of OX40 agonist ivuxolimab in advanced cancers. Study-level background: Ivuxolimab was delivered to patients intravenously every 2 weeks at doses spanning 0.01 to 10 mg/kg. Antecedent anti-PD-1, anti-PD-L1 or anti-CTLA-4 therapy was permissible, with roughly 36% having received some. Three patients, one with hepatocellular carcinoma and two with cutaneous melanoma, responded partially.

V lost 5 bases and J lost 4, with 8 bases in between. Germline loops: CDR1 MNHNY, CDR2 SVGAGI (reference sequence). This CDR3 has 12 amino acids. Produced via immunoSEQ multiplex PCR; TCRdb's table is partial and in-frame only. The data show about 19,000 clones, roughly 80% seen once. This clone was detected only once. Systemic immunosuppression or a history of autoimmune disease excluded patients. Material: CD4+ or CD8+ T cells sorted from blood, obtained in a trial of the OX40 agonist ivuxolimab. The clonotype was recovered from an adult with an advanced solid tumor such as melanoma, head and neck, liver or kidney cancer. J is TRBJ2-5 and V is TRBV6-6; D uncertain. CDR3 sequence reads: CASSPSRETQYF. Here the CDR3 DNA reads TGTGCCAGCAGTCCGTCCCGAGAGACCCAGTACTTC.